This T cell receptor (beta chain) was sequenced for a study of T cells in Graves' hyperthyroidism and ophthalmopathy. To note about this clonotype: Its target is unknown.

Overall study results and limits: Ophthalmopathy, as predicted by the model, came a median around 7 months after the prediction.

Trimming took 2 bases from V and 4 from J, leaving 8 bases between them. This CDR3 contains 13 residues. Germline loops: CDR1 SGHTA, CDR2 FQGNSA. The TCR beta CDR3 regions underwent amplification using RNA transcripts as the source. An initial round of RT-PCR targeting the TCR CDR3 relied on the HTBI primer set. TCRdb independently ran MiXCR on the multiplex PCR reads; one entry per CDR3 protein. Here the sample spans around 600,000 distinct CDR3 sequences, more than 15% being singletons. The study excluded patients with uncontrolled infection, other autoimmune disease, pregnancy or lactation. Every diagnosis used clinical symptoms, serum thyroxine and TRAb, thyroid ultrasound and orbital computed tomography. This sample holds PBMCs from about 10 ml fresh peripheral blood.

The source material was blood. This TCR derives from a woman in her forties with Graves' ophthalmopathy. The chain joins TRBV7-2 to TRBJ1-2; D gene unclear. CDR3 DNA sequence: TGTGCCAGCAGCTTAACAAAAGCCTATGGCTACACCTTC. Protein sequence: CASSLTKAYGYTF.